This T cell receptor (beta chain) was found in a study of technical replicates of blood from several donors. Assay: immunoSEQ multiplex PCR; the TCRdb copy retains only in-frame clones and omits some. The table records fewer than 85,000 clones, 90% to 95% of them present only once. Germline V gives CDR1 MNHEY, CDR2 SMNVEV (reference sequence). Unmatched junction bases numbered 7, after V lost 6 bases and J lost 3 bases. This CDR3 contains 15 residues. This chain uses TRBV27 with TRBJ2-7; 11 bases agree with TRBD2. The TCR was taken from a human donor in good health. Sequencing input: T cells isolated from PBMCs. CDR3 DNA: TGTGCCAGCAGGATAGCGGGAGGGGGGGGCTACGAGCAGTACTTC. This translates into CASRIAGGGGYEQYF.